This entry lists 21 T cell receptor beta chains sequenced from one sample in a study of blood T cell repertoires in COVID-19. The data were produced by immunoSEQ multiplex PCR, yet TCRdb's version contains in-frame clones alone and is incomplete. Of tens of thousands of clones in the sample, 80% to 90% are singletons; the top ten hold approximately 8.8%. The material sequenced was peripheral blood. The receptors originated from a human donor with active COVID-19. The donor label of this sample is uncertain.

The DNA for the CDR3 is TGCGCCAGCCCGAGTGGGGCAGGGCGCGGCTACACCTTC. Encoded protein: CASPSGAGRGYTF. The rearrangement links TRBV10-1 to TRBJ1-2, with D maybe TRBD1 (5 bases). The germline V and J ends were trimmed by 8 bases and 8 bases, with 18 bases remaining between them. This CDR3 is 13 amino acids long. The germline gives CDR1 WNHNN, CDR2 SYGVQD (reference sequence).

The chain has TRBV7-9 and TRBJ2-1; 9 bases are a match to TRBD2. J gave up 8 bases and V 7 bases, and 9 bases lay outside the gene matches. Germline V gene sequence: CDR1 SEHNR, CDR2 FQNEAQ (reference sequence). This CDR3 spans 14 amino acids. As DNA, the CDR3 is TGTGCCAGCACCGGAGGAGCGGGAGGCGATGAGCAGTTCTTC. Amino acid sequence: CASTGGAGGDEQFF.

This rearrangement joins TRBV28 to TRBJ2-7, with no clear D. CDR3 length: 14 residues. V shed 7 bases and J shed 1 base, with 14 bases lying between them. CDR1 MDHEN and CDR2 SYDVKM come from the germline V gene. The CDR3 DNA follows: TGTGCCAGCATTGACTTCCCTCGGTCCTACGAGCAGTACTTC. This codes for CASIDFPRSYEQYF. Full variable domain (remainder filled in from reference TRBV28 and TRBJ2-7): DVKVTQSSRYLVKRTGEKVFLECVQDMDHENMFWYRQDPGLGLRLIYFSYDVKMKEKGDIPEGYSVSREKKERFSLILESASTNQTSMYLCASIDFPRSYEQYFGPGTRLTVT.

This clone appeared once. This chain links TRBV19 with TRBJ1-1; 9 bases line up with TRBD1. Trimming cost V 5 bases and J 0 bases; bases outside gene matches: 4. The germline V gene has CDR1 LNHDA and CDR2 SQIVND (reference sequence). The CDR3 consists of 15 residues. CDR3 bases: TGTGCCAGTAGTGAACAGGGGGCGCTGAACACTGAAGCTTTCTTT. The encoded protein is CASSEQGALNTEAFF.

The chain carries TRBV5-6 and TRBJ2-1; tentatively, D is TRBD2 (5 bases). The germline V gene has CDR1 SGHDT and CDR2 YYEEEE. The CDR3 is made up of 13 amino acids. Trimming pared 1 base from V and 7 bases from J, leaving 9 bases between. As DNA, the CDR3 is TGTGCCAGCAGCTTGCCCAGGAGGAATGAGCAGTTCTTC. The encoded protein is CASSLPRRNEQFF.

J is TRBJ2-1 and V is TRBV18, with D possibly being TRBD1 (7 bases). This CDR3 comprises 15 residues. Trimming took 1 base from V and 3 from J, leaving 10 bases between them. Germline assignment: CDR1 KGHSH and CDR2 LQKENI. The CDR3 protein is CASSPLQGGYNEQFF. Written as DNA, the CDR3 is TGTGCCAGCTCACCACTCCAGGGGGGCTACAATGAGCAGTTCTTC.

The J gene is TRBJ2-3, the V gene TRBV2, with 8 bases matching TRBD2. The ends lost 6 bases at V and 3 bases at J; junction bases unmatched: 8. Germline assignment: CDR1 SNHLY and CDR2 FYNNEI. The CDR3 has 15 amino acids. CDR3 sequence (DNA): TGTGCCAGCAGCCCGAGCGGGAGTATGACAGATACGCAGTATTTT. Encoded protein: CASSPSGSMTDTQYF.

The rearrangement links TRBV5-4 to TRBJ2-7; D may be TRBD1 (7 bases). With 4 bases removed from V and 1 base from J, the gap between germline ends came to 15 bases. This CDR3 contains 15 residues. Germline V gives CDR1 SGHNT, CDR2 YYREEE (reference sequence). For the CDR3, the DNA is TGTGCCAGCAGCGGGTCACAGGGGACTTCCTACGAGCAGTACTTC. Translation gives CASSGSQGTSYEQYF.

The chain is built from TRBV30 and TRBJ1-1; D perhaps matches TRBD1 (6 bases). The CDR3 runs 13 residues. Trimming removed 0 bases from V and 4 bases from J, with 9 bases in between. CDR1 and CDR2 from the germline V gene are GTSNPN and SVGIG (reference sequence). The CDR3 DNA sequence: TGTGCCTGGAGTGTACAGGGTGTCACTGAAGCTTTCTTT. It encodes CAWSVQGVTEAFF.

This chain links TRBV5-6 with TRBJ1-6; D is ambiguous. CDR3 length: 14 amino acids. Germline V gene lookup returns CDR1 SGHDT and CDR2 YYEEEE. Trimming cost V 2 bases and J 6 bases, with 9 bases left between them. Here the CDR3 reads CASSFGELNSPLHF. CDR3 DNA sequence: TGTGCCAGCAGCTTTGGGGAGCTTAATTCACCCCTCCACTTT.

The chain is built from TRBV6-7 and TRBJ1-2; possible D gene TRBD1, 6 bases. TRBV6-7 has ORF status, its function being uncertain. V dropped 2 bases and J dropped 4 bases, with 20 bases sitting between them. The CDR3 contains 17 residues. This chain's CDR3 is CASSYGTPFKALYGYTF. CDR3 nucleotides: TGTGCCAGCAGTTACGGGACACCCTTTAAGGCCCTCTATGGCTACACCTTC.

The V call is TRBV15, the J call TRBJ2-7, with 8 bases that match TRBD2. Germline V CDR1 and CDR2: LNHNV, YYDKDF (reference sequence). V trimming: 1 base; J trimming: 1 base; junction bases outside the gene matches: 6. The CDR3 length is 16 residues. Here the CDR3 reads CATSRGSGRESYEQYF. The CDR3 DNA follows: TGTGCCACCAGCAGAGGGAGCGGGAGAGAATCCTACGAGCAGTACTTC.

The rearrangement joins TRBV7-3 to TRBJ2-7, with 11 nucleotides matching TRBD2. CDR3 size: 15 residues. V trimming: 8 bases; J trimming: 0 bases; junction bases outside the gene matches: 6. Germline lookup yields CDR1 SGHTA and CDR2 FQGTGA. The CDR3 loop reads CASAVAGGLSYEQYF. DNA of the CDR3: TGTGCCAGCGCAGTAGCGGGAGGGCTCTCCTACGAGCAGTACTTC.

The V gene is TRBV7-2, the J gene TRBJ2-1, with 7 bases identical to TRBD2. The ends lost 6 bases at V and 0 bases at J; junction bases unmatched: 8. CDR3 size: 16 residues. Germline CDR1 reads SGHTA; CDR2 reads FQGNSA. CDR3 sequence: CASRQTSTSSYNEQFF. The CDR3 DNA follows: TGTGCCAGCAGACAGACTAGCACAAGCTCCTACAATGAGCAGTTCTTC.

The chain recombines TRBV6-2 or TRBV6-3 with TRBJ2-3; 15 bases agree with TRBD2. CDR1 and CDR2 from the germline V gene are MNHEY and SVGEGT. This CDR3 has 19 residues. V lost 4 bases and J lost 7; bases outside the gene matches: 15. In DNA form, the CDR3 reads TGTGCCAGCAGTTCCGGACTAGCGGGAGGGCCGCATTGGGTGAATACGCAGTATTTT. Protein: CASSSGLAGGPHWVNTQYF.

The J gene is TRBJ2-5, the V gene TRBV7-9; possibly TRBD2 for D (7 bases). V gave up 0 bases and J gave up 4 bases, with 9 bases separating them. In germline, CDR1 is SEHNR, CDR2 FQNEAQ (reference sequence). There are 14 residues in the CDR3. The CDR3 loop reads CASSLAGGRETQYF. The CDR3 nucleotides are TGTGCCAGCAGCTTAGCGGGGGGGCGAGAGACCCAGTACTTC.

This clone was seen more than once but under ten times. The V and J genes are TRBV5-1 and TRBJ2-7; D not resolved. CDR1 and CDR2 from the germline V gene are SGHRS and YFSETQ. The germline V and J ends were trimmed by 0 bases and 4 bases, with 14 bases remaining between them. The CDR3 sequence is 15 residues long. The CDR3 DNA follows: TGCGCCAGCAGCTTGGACCCCAGTTTGCTGTACGAGCAGTACTTC. This codes for CASSLDPSLLYEQYF.

The chain is built from TRBV12-5 and TRBJ1-5; D perhaps matches TRBD1 (6 bases). Germline CDR1 is LGHNT and CDR2 is FRNRAP. The V and J ends lost 0 bases and 1 base respectively, with 22 bases between them. CDR3 length equals 20 residues. The CDR3 spells CASGLVEFRDKKGSNQPQHF. The CDR3 DNA reads as TGTGCTAGTGGTTTGGTGGAGTTCCGGGACAAAAAGGGAAGCAATCAGCCCCAGCATTTT.

The gene calls are TRBV19 and TRBJ1-4; 11 bases line up with TRBD1. V shed 5 bases and J 10 bases; nucleotides not matched to a gene: 3. CDR3 length: 13 amino acids. Germline V CDR1 and CDR2: LNHDA, SQIVND (reference sequence). The chain's CDR3 is CASSEGTGGKLFF. The DNA for the CDR3 is TGTGCCAGTAGTGAGGGGACAGGGGGAAAACTGTTTTTT.

The V and J genes are TRBV3-1 (or the pseudogene TRBV3-2) and TRBJ2-1; 11 bases line up with TRBD2. Per germline, CDR1 LGHDT and CDR2 YNNKEL (reference sequence). V lost 4 bases and J lost 6; bases outside the gene matches: 14. The CDR3 extends over 18 amino acids. The CDR3 region has the DNA TGTGCCAGCAGCCGATCTAGCGGGGGGCCTCCCGGGGGCAATGAGCAGTTCTTC. Amino acids: CASSRSSGGPPGGNEQFF.

This clone came up a few times. The genes are TRBV29-1 and TRBJ1-2; TRBD1 matches at 8 bases. The junction had 6 bases not matched to a gene; V was cut back by 6 bases and J by 3 bases. Germline V gene data show CDR1 as SQVTM and CDR2 as ANQGSEA. The CDR3 is 13 residues long. The CDR3 loop is CSVPTGAHYGYTF. The CDR3 DNA reads TGCAGCGTGCCGACAGGGGCCCACTATGGCTACACCTTC. Using reference TRBV29-1 and TRBJ1-2 for the parts outside the CDR3, the full variable domain is SAVISQKPSRDICQRGTSLTIQCQVDSQVTMMFWYRQQPGQSLTLIATANQGSEATYESGFVIDKFPISRPNLTFSTLTVSNMSPEDSSIYLCSVPTGAHYGYTFGSGTRLTVV.